Listed below are T cell receptor beta chains from one sample, sequenced in a study of blood T cell repertoires in COVID-19. Clones were sequenced by immunoSEQ multiplex PCR, and TCRdb holds only the in-frame ones, with some missing. The sample records 120,000 to 150,000 clones, approximately 81% being singletons. Sequencing input: PBMCs or T cells enriched from blood (not recorded which). All receptors derive from a man between 40 and 49 years old with acute COVID-19. Each CDR3 is given with its conserved first and last residue.

v_call cdr3_aa
TRBV5-1 CASRPQLQETQYF
TRBV7-2 CASSLGSGGYNEQFF
TRBV7-6 CASSSRYRGGIEQFF
TRBV5-6 CASNRGGNRYEQYF
TRBV27 CASSLRPGQGGETQYF
TRBV10-3 CAIRDSLGGYTF
TRBV28 CASNSQGAGYEQYF
TRBV4-2 CASSQDRELAGDTQYF
TRBV20-1 CSASTREQYF
TRBV7-9 CASSSDRTGSYYGYTF
TRBV6-1 CASSERGWAGERNEQFF
TRBV10-2 CASSESRTGDYGYTF
TRBV10-1 CASSENTLFPGTGKTDTQYF
TRBV27 CASSPPEGGTRDTQYF
TRBV5-5 CASSLGVVAVAGNEQFF
TRBV3-1/TRBV3-2 CASSQVRSGVSSYNEQFF